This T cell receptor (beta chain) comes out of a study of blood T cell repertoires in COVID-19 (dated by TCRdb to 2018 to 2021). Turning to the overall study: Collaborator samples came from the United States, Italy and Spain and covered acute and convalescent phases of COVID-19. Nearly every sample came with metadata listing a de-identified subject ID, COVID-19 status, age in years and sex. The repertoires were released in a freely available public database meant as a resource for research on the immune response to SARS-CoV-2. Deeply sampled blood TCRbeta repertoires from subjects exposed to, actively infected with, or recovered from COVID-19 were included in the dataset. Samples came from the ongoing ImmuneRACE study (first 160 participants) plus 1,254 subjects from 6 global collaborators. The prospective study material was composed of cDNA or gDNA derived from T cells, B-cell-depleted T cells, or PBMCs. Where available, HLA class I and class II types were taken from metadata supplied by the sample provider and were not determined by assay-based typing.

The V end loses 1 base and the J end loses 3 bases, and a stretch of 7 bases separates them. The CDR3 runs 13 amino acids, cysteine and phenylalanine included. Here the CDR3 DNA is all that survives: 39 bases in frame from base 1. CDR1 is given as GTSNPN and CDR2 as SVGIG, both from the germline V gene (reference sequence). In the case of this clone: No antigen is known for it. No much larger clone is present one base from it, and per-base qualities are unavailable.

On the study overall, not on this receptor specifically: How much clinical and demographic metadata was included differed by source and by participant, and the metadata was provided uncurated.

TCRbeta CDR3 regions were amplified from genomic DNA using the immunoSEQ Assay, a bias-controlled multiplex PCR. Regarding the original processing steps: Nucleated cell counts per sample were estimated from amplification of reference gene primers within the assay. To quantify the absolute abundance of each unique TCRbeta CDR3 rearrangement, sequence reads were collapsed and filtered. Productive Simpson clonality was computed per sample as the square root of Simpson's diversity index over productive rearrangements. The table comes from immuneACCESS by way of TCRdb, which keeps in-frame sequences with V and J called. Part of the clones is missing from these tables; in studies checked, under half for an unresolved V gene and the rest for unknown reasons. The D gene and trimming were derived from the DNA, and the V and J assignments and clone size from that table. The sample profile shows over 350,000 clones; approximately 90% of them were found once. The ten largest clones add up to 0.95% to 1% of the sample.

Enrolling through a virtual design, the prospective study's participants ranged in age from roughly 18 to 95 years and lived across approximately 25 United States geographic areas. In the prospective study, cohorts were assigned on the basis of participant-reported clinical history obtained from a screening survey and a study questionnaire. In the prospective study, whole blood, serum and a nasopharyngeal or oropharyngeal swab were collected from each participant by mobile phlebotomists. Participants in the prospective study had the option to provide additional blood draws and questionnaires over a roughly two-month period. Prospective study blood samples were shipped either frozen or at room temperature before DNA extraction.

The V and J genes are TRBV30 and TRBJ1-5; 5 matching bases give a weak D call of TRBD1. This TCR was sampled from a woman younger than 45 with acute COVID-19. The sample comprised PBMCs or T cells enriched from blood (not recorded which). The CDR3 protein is CAWSAGSNQPQHF. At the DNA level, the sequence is TGTGCCTGGAGTGCAGGGTCCAATCAGCCCCAGCATTTT.